The next 23 T cell receptor beta chains were all read from a single sample in a study of T-cell reconstitution after alpha-beta-depleted transplantation in children. Unique molecular identifiers were incorporated into the prepared TCRbeta library. TCRdb analysed the PCR reads with MiXCR anew, one entry per CDR3 protein. The repertoire holds about 610,000 distinct CDR3 sequences, over 20% seen once, with under 45% in the top ten. Here the sequenced sample was PBMCs, taken before TCRalphabeta/CD19-depleted stem cell transplant. The receptors come from a boy younger than two with Wiskott-Aldrich syndrome, due to receive a stem cell transplant.

This chain uses TRBV11-2 with TRBJ2-1; no reliable D call. Trimming cost V 5 bases and J 4 bases, with 30 bases left between them. The germline V gene encodes CDR1 SGHAT and CDR2 FQNNGV. The CDR3 covers 20 residues. The CDR3 loop reads CASSPLQVGAAFYTYNEQFF. The CDR3 DNA is TGTGCCAGCAGCCCGCTCCAGGTCGGTGCGGCCTTTTATACTTACAATGAGCAGTTCTTC.

V is TRBV5-1 and J is TRBJ2-7, with D possibly being TRBD1 (5 bases). Trimming took 0 bases from V and 3 from J, leaving 10 bases between them. CDR3 length equals 14 residues. CDR1 and CDR2 from the germline V gene are SGHRS and YFSETQ. The CDR3 nucleotides read TGCGCCAGCAGCTTGGATTCAGGGATCTACGAGCAGTACTTC. Encoded protein: CASSLDSGIYEQYF.

This chain links TRBV7-2 with TRBJ1-2; the D is unclear. Between the trimmed V and J ends, which lost 4 bases and 0 bases, there was a span of 18 bases. The CDR3 sequence is 17 residues long. The V gene's germline CDR1 is SGHTA and CDR2 FQGNSA. The CDR3 reads CASSSRKRWESNYGYTF. CDR3 nucleotide sequence: TGTGCCAGCAGCTCAAGAAAGAGATGGGAGTCTAACTATGGCTACACCTTC.

The chain links TRBV12-3 or TRBV12-4 to TRBJ2-1; tentatively, D is TRBD1 (5 bases). The length of the CDR3 is 15 residues. The V and J ends lost 5 bases and 2 bases respectively, with 13 bases between them. In DNA, the CDR3 is TGTGCCAGCAGTAAGACAGCCGTACCCTACAATGAGCAGTTCTTC. Translation: CASSKTAVPYNEQFF.

This clonotype was seen only a few times. V and J are TRBV20-1 and TRBJ1-2; D ambiguous. CDR3 length: 14 amino acids. Germline V gives CDR1 DFQATT, CDR2 SNEGSKA (reference sequence). V lost 6 bases, J lost 0 bases, and 14 bases lay in between. The CDR3 is CSAESDRANYGYTF. The CDR3 DNA reads as TGCAGTGCAGAATCGGACCGAGCTAACTATGGCTACACCTTC.

V gene TRBV20-1 combines with J gene TRBJ2-1, with a possible D match to TRBD2 (6 bases). Germline V gene data show CDR1 as DFQATT and CDR2 as SNEGSKA (reference sequence). CDR3 length: 15 residues. V was cut by 5 bases and J by 2 bases, with 16 bases left in between. CDR3 protein: CSAVSSVRAYNEQFF. CDR3 nucleotides: TGCAGTGCTGTTTCTAGCGTGAGGGCCTACAATGAGCAGTTCTTC.

The rearrangement uses TRBV7-3 and TRBJ2-7; 12 bases are shared with TRBD1. The CDR3 is made up of 15 amino acids. Germline values: CDR1 SGHTA, CDR2 FQGTGA. J gave up 9 bases and V 0 bases, and 6 bases lay outside the gene matches. CDR3 amino acids: CASSLTGTGGDAQYF. CDR3 coding DNA: TGTGCCAGCAGCTTAACGGGGACAGGGGGCGACGCGCAGTACTTC.

The chain uses TRBV9 and TRBJ2-1; 16 bases agree with TRBD2. Germline-derived CDR1 and CDR2 are SGDLS and YYNGEE. The V and J ends lost 4 bases and 7 bases, in that order; junction bases with no gene match: 14. This CDR3 is 19 amino acids long. The CDR3 DNA is TGTGCCAGCAGCCTCGGGGGACTAGCGGGAGGGCCTTTTCAGAATGAGCAGTTCTTC. It specifies CASSLGGLAGGPFQNEQFF.

This chain uses TRBV20-1 with TRBJ2-4; perhaps TRBD2 as D (5 bases). Germline CDR1 and CDR2: DFQATT and SNEGSKA (reference sequence). V lost 3 bases, J lost 0 bases, and 12 bases lay in between. The CDR3 is 15 residues long. DNA for the CDR3: TGCAGTGCTAGCGCCAGCGGCAGAGCCAAAAACATTCAGTACTTC. Amino acids: CSASASGRAKNIQYF.

This clonotype was detected only a few times. The V and J genes are TRBV12-3 or TRBV12-4 and TRBJ2-7, with a tentative D call TRBD1 (6 bases). The CDR3 covers 13 residues. The V and J ends lost 6 bases and 3 bases respectively, with 12 bases between them. CDR3 protein: CASSLLQGYEQYF. CDR3 DNA: TGTGCCAGCAGCCTCTTACAGGGCTACGAGCAGTACTTC.

The genes are TRBV7-6 and TRBJ2-1; 11 bases are shared with TRBD2. The germline gives CDR1 SGHVS, CDR2 FNYEAQ. Germline trimming cut 6 bases from V and 2 bases from J; bases unmatched to any gene: 12. This CDR3 region has 18 residues. The CDR3 coding sequence is TGTGCCAGCAGGGCGGGACTAGCGGAGGGGGCACCCTACAATGAGCAGTTCTTC. Translation: CASRAGLAEGAPYNEQFF.

This clonotype has just one count. The rearrangement uses TRBV4-2 and TRBJ1-2; D call uncertain. CDR1 is LGHNA, CDR2 YNFKEQ, per germline. V lost 0 bases, J lost 4 bases, and 12 bases lay in between. This CDR3 contains 15 residues. CDR3 nucleotide sequence: TGTGCCAGCAGCCAAGACCTGGCCGGAATCTATGGCTACACCTTC. It yields the protein CASSQDLAGIYGYTF.

The rearrangement links TRBV15 to TRBJ2-5; D is uncertain. V shed 3 bases and J shed 2 bases, with 7 bases lying between them. This CDR3 has 13 residues. Germline V gene lookup returns CDR1 LNHNV and CDR2 YYDKDF (reference sequence). The CDR3 loop is CATSRRLQETQYF. The CDR3 DNA sequence: TGTGCCACCAGCAGGCGGTTACAAGAGACCCAGTACTTC.

There are a few counts of this clonotype. This chain links TRBV5-1 with TRBJ2-7, with a possible D match to TRBD1 (6 bases). The length of the CDR3 is 13 residues. Per the germline V gene, CDR1 is SGHRS and CDR2 is YFSETQ. Trimming cost V 5 bases and J 5 bases, with 14 bases left between them. DNA for the CDR3: TGCGCCAGCAGACAGAATACAGGGCACGAGCAGTACTTC. Residues: CASRQNTGHEQYF.

The rearrangement joins TRBV6-1 to TRBJ1-5; tentative D call: TRBD1 (5 bases). Germline V gives CDR1 MNHNS, CDR2 SASEGT. Trimming stripped 2 bases from V and 3 bases from J, with 17 bases between. This CDR3 is 17 amino acids long. The chain's CDR3 is CASSEPGIGRANQPQHF. DNA for the CDR3: TGTGCCAGCAGTGAACCAGGGATTGGACGGGCCAATCAGCCCCAGCATTTT.

The chain has TRBV7-2 and TRBJ1-5, with 8 bases lining up with TRBD1. CDR1 SGHTA and CDR2 FQGNSA come from the germline V gene. The CDR3 totals 17 residues. J gave up 3 bases and V 0 bases, and 7 bases lay outside the gene matches. As DNA, the CDR3 is TGTGCCAGCAGCTTAGCCAGGGGGCTTCTCCTCAATCAGCCCCAGCATTTT. The encoded protein is CASSLARGLLLNQPQHF. The complete variable domain, with remaining parts taken from reference TRBV7-2 and TRBJ1-5, reads GAGVSQSPSNKVTEKGKDVELRCDPISGHTALYWYRQSLGQGLEFLIYFQGNSAPDKSGLPSDRFSAERTGGSVSTLTIQRTQQEDSAVYLCASSLARGLLLNQPQHFGDGTRLSIL.

This clonotype was counted only a few times. The rearrangement uses TRBV25-1 and TRBJ1-4, with D unclear. V was clipped by 5 bases and J by 7 bases, with 17 bases between them. The CDR3 is 15 amino acids. The germline CDR1 and CDR2 sequences are MGHDK and SYGVNS. This CDR3 is CASSPQEGRAEKLFF. CDR3 in DNA: TGTGCCAGCAGTCCCCAGGAGGGCCGGGCTGAAAAACTGTTTTTT. Supplemented by reference TRBV25-1 and TRBJ1-4, the full variable domain reads EADIYQTPRYLVIGTGKKITLECSQTMGHDKMYWYQQDPGMELHLIHYSYGVNSTEKGDLSSESTVSRIRTEHFPLTLESARPSHTSQYLCASSPQEGRAEKLFFGSGTQLSVL.

The chain couples TRBV5-1 to TRBJ2-1; 7 nucleotides match TRBD2. Germline CDR1 reads SGHRS; CDR2 reads YFSETQ. Trimming cost V 0 bases and J 9 bases; bases outside gene matches: 3. CDR3 length: 13 residues. This chain's CDR3 is CASSLGGSSEQFF. For the CDR3, the DNA is TGCGCCAGCAGCTTGGGCGGGAGCAGTGAGCAGTTCTTC.

This clonotype was observed a handful of times. The genes are TRBV7-7 and TRBJ2-1; no definite D call. Germline V CDR1 and CDR2: SSHAT, FNYEAQ (reference sequence). This CDR3 has 13 residues. V dropped 2 bases and J dropped 2 bases, with 4 bases sitting between them. The DNA of the CDR3 is TGTGCCAGCAGCTTAATCCCCTACAATGAGCAGTTCTTC. It encodes CASSLIPYNEQFF.

V is TRBV29-1 and J is TRBJ2-2; D remains ambiguous. Per the germline V gene, CDR1 is SQVTM and CDR2 is ANQGSEA. There are 14 residues in the CDR3. The V gene lost 0 bases and the J gene lost 1 base, with 6 bases spanning the gap. The CDR3 loop is CSVEEGVNTGELFF. DNA for the CDR3: TGCAGCGTTGAAGAGGGCGTGAACACCGGGGAGCTGTTTTTT.

Only a few counts were recorded for this clonotype. The chain recombines TRBV15 with TRBJ2-5; D not certain. The CDR3 spans 15 residues. Trimming took 0 bases from V and 4 from J, leaving 12 bases between them. Germline CDR1 reads LNHNV; CDR2 reads YYDKDF (reference sequence). CDR3 DNA sequence: TGTGCCACCAGCAGAGAACGGGCGCCTAGAGAGACCCAGTACTTC. Its protein product is CATSRERAPRETQYF.

This clonotype was seen more than once but under ten times. The chain links TRBV27 to TRBJ1-1; TRBD1 matches at 8 bases. The CDR3 runs 15 residues. Germline V gene data show CDR1 as MNHEY and CDR2 as SMNVEV (reference sequence). V lost 2 bases and J lost 0; bases outside the gene matches: 2. DNA of the CDR3: TGTGCCAGCAGTTTAGGACAGGGCTTGAACACTGAAGCTTTCTTT. Amino acids: CASSLGQGLNTEAFF.

This chain links TRBV11-1 with TRBJ2-3, with 8 positions matching TRBD2. The junction had 6 bases not matched to a gene; V was cut back by 4 bases and J by 0 bases. The CDR3 has 16 residues. Germline V CDR1 and CDR2: SGHAT, FQDESV (reference sequence). The CDR3 sequence is CASSYGTRGSTDTQYF. The CDR3 nucleotides read TGTGCCAGCAGCTATGGGACTAGAGGGAGCACAGATACGCAGTATTTT. The full variable domain, in which reference TRBV11-1 and TRBJ2-3 provide the parts outside the CDR3, is EAEVAQSPRYKITEKSQAVAFWCDPISGHATLYWYRQILGQGPELLVQFQDESVVDDSQLPKDRFSAERLKGVDSTLKIQPAELGDSAMYLCASSYGTRGSTDTQYFGPGTRLTVL.